Listed below are T cell receptor beta chains from one sample, sequenced in a study of regulatory T cells. Some clones are missing from TCRdb's copy, which holds only in-frame ones; the method was immunoSEQ multiplex PCR. The table lists about 3,900 clones, about nine tenths of them singletons. Sequenced input: CD4+ Tregs sorted from blood. The receptors were gathered from a child aged 2-15 years with CD3G deficiency. Both conserved end residues are part of each CDR3. A D gene is named only where the DNA matches it firmly. Expanded clones get a size class; other rows say once, few or many, or leave the size out.

len: 13
abundance: NA
v_gene: TRBV19
d_gene: NA
j_gene: TRBJ2-6
CDR3aa: CASSRTGANVLTF
CDR3nt: TGTGCCAGTAGTAGAACCGGGGCCAACGTCCTGACTTTC

len: 13
abundance: NA
v_gene: TRBV6-1
d_gene: TRBD1
j_gene: TRBJ1-1
CDR3aa: CASSVLGTEFTFF
CDR3nt: TGTGCCAGCAGCGTCCTGGGGACAGAGTTTACTTTCTTT

len: 18
abundance: NA
v_gene: TRBV28
d_gene: TRBD1
j_gene: TRBJ2-6
CDR3aa: CASSPPRDRGSGANVLTF
CDR3nt: TGTGCCAGCAGTCCCCCCCGGGACAGGGGCTCTGGGGCCAACGTCCTGACTTTC

len: 17
abundance: NA
v_gene: TRBV28
d_gene: TRBD2
j_gene: TRBJ2-1
CDR3aa: CASSLPRLAGSRSEQFF
CDR3nt: TGTGCCAGCAGTTTACCAAGACTAGCGGGAAGTCGGAGTGAGCAGTTCTTC

len: 16
abundance: NA
v_gene: TRBV28
d_gene: TRBD1
j_gene: TRBJ1-4
CDR3aa: CASRGTDIRPSEKLFF
CDR3nt: TGTGCCAGCAGGGGGACAGACATTCGACCTAGTGAAAAACTGTTTTTT

len: 13
abundance: NA
v_gene: TRBV28
d_gene: NA
j_gene: TRBJ2-7
CDR3aa: CASSFGGRYEQYF
CDR3nt: TGTGCCAGCAGTTTTGGAGGGCGGTACGAGCAGTACTTC

len: 15
abundance: NA
v_gene: TRBV6-1
d_gene: TRBD2
j_gene: TRBJ2-1
CDR3aa: CASSEGWGLAHEQFF
CDR3nt: TGTGCCAGCAGTGAAGGTTGGGGACTAGCGCATGAGCAGTTCTTC

len: 16
abundance: NA
v_gene: TRBV28
d_gene: TRBD2
j_gene: TRBJ2-1
CDR3aa: CASSPSGLADNNEQFF
CDR3nt: TGTGCCAGCAGCCCCTCGGGACTAGCCGATAACAATGAGCAGTTCTTC

len: 17
abundance: NA
v_gene: TRBV28
d_gene: TRBD2
j_gene: TRBJ2-4
CDR3aa: CASSSIRASGIKNIQYF
CDR3nt: TGTGCCAGCAGTTCCATAAGGGCTAGCGGGATAAAAAACATTCAGTACTTC

len: 17
abundance: NA
v_gene: TRBV28
d_gene: TRBD2
j_gene: TRBJ2-7
CDR3aa: CASSWASGWLRVSEQYF
CDR3nt: TGTGCCAGCAGTTGGGCTAGCGGGTGGCTTCGGGTAAGCGAGCAGTACTTC

len: 15
abundance: NA
v_gene: TRBV19
d_gene: NA
j_gene: TRBJ2-2
CDR3aa: CASMRSGTNTGELFF
CDR3nt: TGTGCCAGTATGAGGAGCGGAACTAACACCGGGGAGCTGTTTTTT

len: 15
abundance: once
v_gene: TRBV28
d_gene: TRBD1
j_gene: TRBJ2-7
CDR3aa: CASAPGGPGVYEQYF
CDR3nt: TGTGCCAGCGCACCAGGGGGCCCGGGAGTCTACGAGCAGTACTTC

len: 15
abundance: once
v_gene: TRBV5-1
d_gene: NA
j_gene: TRBJ2-2
CDR3aa: CASRPTSRNTGELFF
CDR3nt: TGCGCCAGCAGGCCTACTTCAAGGAACACCGGGGAGCTGTTTTTT

len: 15
abundance: NA
v_gene: TRBV10-3
d_gene: TRBD1
j_gene: TRBJ2-2
CDR3aa: CAISGTGPNTGELFF
CDR3nt: TGTGCCATCAGTGGGACAGGACCGAACACCGGGGAGCTGTTTTTT

len: 14
abundance: NA
v_gene: TRBV7-9
d_gene: NA
j_gene: TRBJ1-3
CDR3aa: CASSYGGSGNTIYF
CDR3nt: TGTGCCAGCAGCTACGGAGGGTCTGGAAACACCATATATTTT

len: 12
abundance: NA
v_gene: TRBV6-1
d_gene: NA
j_gene: TRBJ2-5
CDR3aa: CASRARAGGQYF
CDR3nt: TGTGCCAGCAGGGCCCGGGCAGGGGGGCAGTACTTC

len: 14
abundance: NA
v_gene: TRBV28
d_gene: NA
j_gene: TRBJ2-7
CDR3aa: CASSFGDPADEQYF
CDR3nt: TGTGCCAGCAGTTTTGGGGATCCGGCCGACGAGCAGTACTTC

len: 16
abundance: NA
v_gene: TRBV28
d_gene: TRBD1
j_gene: TRBJ2-1
CDR3aa: CASSRTGPVAAKEQFF
CDR3nt: TGTGCCAGCAGCAGGACAGGGCCCGTCGCGGCCAAGGAGCAGTTCTTC

len: 15
abundance: NA
v_gene: TRBV5-1
d_gene: NA
j_gene: TRBJ1-2
CDR3aa: CASRPNVGAGYGYTF
CDR3nt: TGCGCCAGCAGACCCAACGTAGGGGCAGGCTATGGCTACACCTTC

len: 15
abundance: NA
v_gene: TRBV5-1
d_gene: NA
j_gene: TRBJ2-3
CDR3aa: CASSLTGHGTDTQYF
CDR3nt: TGCGCCAGCAGCCTAACAGGGCACGGCACAGATACGCAGTATTTT

len: 15
abundance: NA
v_gene: TRBV6-1
d_gene: NA
j_gene: TRBJ1-2
CDR3aa: CASSEGGGYSYGYTF
CDR3nt: TGTGCCAGCAGTGAAGGGGGAGGGTATAGCTATGGCTACACCTTC

len: 14
abundance: NA
v_gene: TRBV28
d_gene: NA
j_gene: TRBJ1-4
CDR3aa: CASSRPGDNEKLFF
CDR3nt: TGTGCCAGCAGCCGACCAGGGGATAATGAAAAACTGTTTTTT

len: 15
abundance: NA
v_gene: TRBV28
d_gene: NA
j_gene: TRBJ1-1
CDR3aa: CASSFGGPPNTEAFF
CDR3nt: TGTGCCAGCAGTTTCGGGGGGCCACCGAACACTGAAGCTTTCTTT

len: 13
abundance: NA
v_gene: TRBV6-6
d_gene: NA
j_gene: TRBJ1-1
CDR3aa: CASKNGWGTEAFF
CDR3nt: TGTGCCAGCAAGAACGGATGGGGCACTGAAGCTTTCTTT

len: 15
abundance: NA
v_gene: TRBV5-1
d_gene: TRBD2
j_gene: TRBJ2-3
CDR3aa: CASSLGLAVTDTQYF
CDR3nt: TGCGCCAGCAGCCTGGGACTAGCGGTCACAGATACGCAGTATTTT

len: 16
abundance: few
v_gene: TRBV21-1
d_gene: NA
j_gene: TRBJ1-5
CDR3aa: CASSKAPRGRDQPQHF
CDR3nt: TGTGCCAGCAGCAAAGCTCCCAGGGGGCGCGATCAGCCCCAGCATTTT

len: 17
abundance: NA
v_gene: TRBV28
d_gene: NA
j_gene: TRBJ2-4
CDR3aa: CASSATPHRNAKNIQYF
CDR3nt: TGTGCCAGCAGCGCAACTCCACACAGGAACGCCAAAAACATTCAGTACTTC

len: 13
abundance: NA
v_gene: TRBV6-1
d_gene: NA
j_gene: TRBJ1-4
CDR3aa: CASSIRFNEKLFF
CDR3nt: TGTGCCAGCAGTATCAGGTTTAATGAAAAACTGTTTTTT

len: 14
abundance: NA
v_gene: TRBV27
d_gene: NA
j_gene: TRBJ2-3
CDR3aa: CASAPRFSTDTQYF
CDR3nt: TGTGCCAGCGCCCCTCGCTTTAGCACAGATACGCAGTATTTT

len: 14
abundance: NA
v_gene: TRBV6-5
d_gene: NA
j_gene: TRBJ2-2
CDR3aa: CASSRTGYTGELFF
CDR3nt: TGTGCCAGCAGTCGTACAGGGTACACCGGGGAGCTGTTTTTT

len: 12
abundance: once
v_gene: TRBV10-3
d_gene: NA
j_gene: TRBJ2-1
CDR3aa: CAISESSTKQFF
CDR3nt: TGTGCCATCAGTGAGTCAAGCACCAAGCAGTTCTTC

len: 15
abundance: NA
v_gene: TRBV6-1
d_gene: NA
j_gene: TRBJ2-4
CDR3aa: CASSEARLAKNIQYF
CDR3nt: TGTGCCAGCAGTGAGGCTCGGTTAGCCAAAAACATTCAGTACTTC

len: 15
abundance: NA
v_gene: TRBV28
d_gene: TRBD1
j_gene: TRBJ2-1
CDR3aa: CASSPIGQGGNEQFF
CDR3nt: TGTGCCAGCAGTCCGATAGGACAGGGTGGGAATGAGCAGTTCTTC

len: 14
abundance: NA
v_gene: TRBV6-6
d_gene: NA
j_gene: TRBJ1-2
CDR3aa: CASSYGPGAKGYTF
CDR3nt: TGTGCCAGCAGTTACGGTCCGGGGGCGAAGGGCTACACCTTC

len: 15
abundance: once
v_gene: TRBV5-1
d_gene: TRBD2
j_gene: TRBJ2-5
CDR3aa: CASSLGVSGKETQYF
CDR3nt: TGCGCCAGCAGCTTGGGGGTTAGCGGGAAAGAGACCCAGTACTTC

len: 13
abundance: NA
v_gene: TRBV29-1
d_gene: NA
j_gene: TRBJ2-7
CDR3aa: CSIPPGSRGEQYF
CDR3nt: TGCAGCATTCCCCCGGGGAGTAGAGGGGAGCAGTACTTC

len: 14
abundance: NA
v_gene: TRBV11-3
d_gene: NA
j_gene: TRBJ2-5
CDR3aa: CASSRDPGWGEQYF
CDR3nt: TGTGCCAGCAGCCGGGACCCCGGATGGGGTGAGCAGTACTTC

len: 13
abundance: once
v_gene: TRBV9
d_gene: NA
j_gene: TRBJ1-1
CDR3aa: CASSAGVGTEAFF
CDR3nt: TGTGCCAGCAGCGCAGGGGTAGGGACTGAAGCTTTCTTT

len: 18
abundance: few
v_gene: TRBV19
d_gene: TRBD2
j_gene: TRBJ2-2
CDR3aa: CASSIEVVTSGYTGELFF
CDR3nt: TGTGCCAGTAGTATAGAGGTCGTGACTAGCGGGTACACCGGGGAGCTGTTTTTT

len: 15
abundance: once
v_gene: TRBV28
d_gene: TRBD1
j_gene: TRBJ1-5
CDR3aa: CASSNRGKGNQPQHF
CDR3nt: TGTGCCAGCAGTAACAGGGGAAAGGGCAATCAGCCCCAGCATTTT

len: 15
abundance: NA
v_gene: TRBV28
d_gene: TRBD1
j_gene: TRBJ1-5
CDR3aa: CASSLLNRGAQPQHF
CDR3nt: TGTGCCAGCAGTTTACTTAACAGGGGCGCTCAGCCCCAGCATTTT

len: 15
abundance: NA
v_gene: TRBV28
d_gene: NA
j_gene: TRBJ1-2
CDR3aa: CASSSYPAPNYGYTF
CDR3nt: TGTGCCAGCAGTTCGTACCCGGCTCCTAACTATGGCTACACCTTC

len: 15
abundance: NA
v_gene: TRBV7-9
d_gene: NA
j_gene: TRBJ2-3
CDR3aa: CASSRRIEGTDTQYF
CDR3nt: TGTGCCAGCAGCCGCAGAATCGAGGGAACAGATACGCAGTATTTT

len: 12
abundance: NA
v_gene: TRBV28
d_gene: NA
j_gene: TRBJ2-7
CDR3aa: CASSSGPYEQYF
CDR3nt: TGTGCCAGCAGCTCGGGTCCCTACGAGCAGTACTTC

len: 15
abundance: NA
v_gene: TRBV11-3
d_gene: NA
j_gene: TRBJ1-1
CDR3aa: CASSPFGGPNTEAFF
CDR3nt: TGTGCCAGCAGCCCCTTCGGCGGACCGAACACTGAAGCTTTCTTT

len: 13
abundance: NA
v_gene: TRBV28
d_gene: NA
j_gene: TRBJ2-1
CDR3aa: CASSRFSYNEQFF
CDR3nt: TGTGCCAGCAGCCGATTCTCTTACAATGAGCAGTTCTTC

len: 13
abundance: once
v_gene: TRBV28
d_gene: NA
j_gene: TRBJ2-7
CDR3aa: CASSKGLRREQYF
CDR3nt: TGTGCCAGCAGTAAGGGACTGCGGAGAGAGCAGTACTTC

len: 15
abundance: NA
v_gene: TRBV28
d_gene: NA
j_gene: TRBJ2-1
CDR3aa: CASSFWGRAYNEQFF
CDR3nt: TGTGCCAGCTCGTTTTGGGGCAGGGCCTACAATGAGCAGTTCTTC

len: 13
abundance: once
v_gene: TRBV6-6
d_gene: NA
j_gene: TRBJ1-1
CDR3aa: CASSLGQNTEAFF
CDR3nt: TGTGCCAGCAGTCTAGGACAGAACACTGAAGCTTTCTTT

len: 14
abundance: NA
v_gene: TRBV5-1
d_gene: TRBD2
j_gene: TRBJ2-1
CDR3aa: CASSFSGRADEQFF
CDR3nt: TGCGCCAGCAGCTTTAGCGGGAGGGCCGATGAGCAGTTCTTC

len: 13
abundance: NA
v_gene: TRBV6-6
d_gene: TRBD2
j_gene: TRBJ2-7
CDR3aa: CASSYGRERKQYF
CDR3nt: TGTGCCAGCAGTTACGGGCGGGAGAGAAAGCAGTACTTC

len: 14
abundance: NA
v_gene: TRBV7-8
d_gene: NA
j_gene: TRBJ2-7
CDR3aa: CASSLVGDGYEQYF
CDR3nt: TGTGCCAGCAGCTTAGTGGGGGATGGCTACGAGCAGTACTTC

len: 18
abundance: NA
v_gene: TRBV28
d_gene: TRBD2
j_gene: TRBJ2-1
CDR3aa: CASSGDRDVLAGGNEQFF
CDR3nt: TGTGCCAGCAGTGGGGACAGGGATGTACTAGCGGGAGGGAATGAGCAGTTCTTC

len: 14
abundance: NA
v_gene: TRBV28
d_gene: NA
j_gene: TRBJ2-6
CDR3aa: CASSFSSGANVLTF
CDR3nt: TGTGCCAGCAGTTTTTCGTCTGGGGCCAACGTCCTGACTTTC

len: 14
abundance: NA
v_gene: TRBV28
d_gene: TRBD1
j_gene: TRBJ2-7
CDR3aa: CASSLPGQSYEQYF
CDR3nt: TGTGCCAGCAGTTTACCGGGACAGTCCTACGAGCAGTACTTC